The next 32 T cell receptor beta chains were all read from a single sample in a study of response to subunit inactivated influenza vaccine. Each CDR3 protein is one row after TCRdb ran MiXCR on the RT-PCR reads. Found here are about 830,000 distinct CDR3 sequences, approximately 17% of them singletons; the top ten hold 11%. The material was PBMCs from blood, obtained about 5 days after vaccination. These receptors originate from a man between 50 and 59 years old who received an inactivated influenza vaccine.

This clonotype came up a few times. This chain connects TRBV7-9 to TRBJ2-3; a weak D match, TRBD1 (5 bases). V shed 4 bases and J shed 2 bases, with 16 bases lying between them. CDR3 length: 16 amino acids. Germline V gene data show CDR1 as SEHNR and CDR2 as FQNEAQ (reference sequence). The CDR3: CASSSLTDGYTDTQYF. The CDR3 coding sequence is TGTGCCAGCAGCTCGCTGACAGACGGTTACACAGATACGCAGTATTTT. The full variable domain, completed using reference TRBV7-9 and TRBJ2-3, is DTGVSQNPRHKITKRGQNVTFRCDPISEHNRLYWYRQTLGQGPEFLTYFQNEAQLEKSRLLSDRFSAERPKGSFSTLEIQRTEQGDSAMYLCASSSLTDGYTDTQYFGPGTRLTVL.

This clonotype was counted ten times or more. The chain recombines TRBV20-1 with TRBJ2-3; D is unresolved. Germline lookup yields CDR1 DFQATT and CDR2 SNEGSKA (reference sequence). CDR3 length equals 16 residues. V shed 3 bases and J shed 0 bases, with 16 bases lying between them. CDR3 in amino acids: CSARGLTAPSTDTQYF. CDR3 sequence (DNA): TGCAGTGCTAGGGGCCTGACTGCGCCTAGCACAGATACGCAGTATTTT.

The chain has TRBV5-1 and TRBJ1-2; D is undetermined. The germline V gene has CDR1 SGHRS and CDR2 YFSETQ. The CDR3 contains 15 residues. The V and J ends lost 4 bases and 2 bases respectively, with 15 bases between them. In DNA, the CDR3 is TGCGCCAGCAGCCCGCTACGGACTGCCAACTATGGCTACACCTTC. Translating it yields CASSPLRTANYGYTF.

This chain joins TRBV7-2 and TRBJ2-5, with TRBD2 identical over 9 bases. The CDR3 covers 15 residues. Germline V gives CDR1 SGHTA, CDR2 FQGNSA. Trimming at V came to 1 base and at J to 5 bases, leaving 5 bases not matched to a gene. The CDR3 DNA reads TGTGCCAGCAGCTTAGTAGCGGGGGCCGAGGAGACCCAGTACTTC. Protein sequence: CASSLVAGAEETQYF.

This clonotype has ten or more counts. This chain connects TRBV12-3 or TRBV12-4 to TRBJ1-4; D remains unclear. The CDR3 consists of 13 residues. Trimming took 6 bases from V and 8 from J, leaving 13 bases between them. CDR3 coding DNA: TGTGCCAGCAGGTTGTCCGGGGTCGAAAAACTGTTTTTT. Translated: CASRLSGVEKLFF.

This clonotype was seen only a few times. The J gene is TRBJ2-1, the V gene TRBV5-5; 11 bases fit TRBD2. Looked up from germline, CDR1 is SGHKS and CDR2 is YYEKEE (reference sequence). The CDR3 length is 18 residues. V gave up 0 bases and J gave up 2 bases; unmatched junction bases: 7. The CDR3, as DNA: TGTGCCAGCAGCTTGGGGCTAGCGGGAGGCCGCCCCTACAATGAGCAGTTCTTC. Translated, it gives CASSLGLAGGRPYNEQFF.

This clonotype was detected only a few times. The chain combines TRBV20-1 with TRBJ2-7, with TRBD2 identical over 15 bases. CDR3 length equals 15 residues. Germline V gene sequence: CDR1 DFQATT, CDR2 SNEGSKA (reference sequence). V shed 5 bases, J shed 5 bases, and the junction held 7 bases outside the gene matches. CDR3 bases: TGCAGTGCTCCCGGGACTAGCGGGAGGTACGACGAGCAGTACTTC. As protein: CSAPGTSGRYDEQYF.

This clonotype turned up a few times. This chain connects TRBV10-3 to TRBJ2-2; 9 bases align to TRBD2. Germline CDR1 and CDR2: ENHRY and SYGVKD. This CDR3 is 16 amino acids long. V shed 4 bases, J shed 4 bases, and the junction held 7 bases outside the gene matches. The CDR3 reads CAISGGGGARTGELFF. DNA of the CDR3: TGTGCCATCAGTGGTGGCGGGGGGGCACGCACCGGGGAGCTGTTTTTT.

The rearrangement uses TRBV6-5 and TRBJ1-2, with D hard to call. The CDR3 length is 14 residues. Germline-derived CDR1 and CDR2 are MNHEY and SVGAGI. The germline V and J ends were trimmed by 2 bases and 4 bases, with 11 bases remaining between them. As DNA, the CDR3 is TGTGCCAGCAGTTACCCTAGTGGCAGCTATGGCTACACCTTC. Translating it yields CASSYPSGSYGYTF.

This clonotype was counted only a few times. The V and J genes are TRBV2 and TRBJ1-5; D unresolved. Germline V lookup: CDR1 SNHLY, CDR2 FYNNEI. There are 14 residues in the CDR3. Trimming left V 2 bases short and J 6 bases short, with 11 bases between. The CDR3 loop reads CASSESGSGQPQHF. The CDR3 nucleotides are TGTGCCAGCAGTGAATCCGGTTCAGGTCAGCCCCAGCATTTT.

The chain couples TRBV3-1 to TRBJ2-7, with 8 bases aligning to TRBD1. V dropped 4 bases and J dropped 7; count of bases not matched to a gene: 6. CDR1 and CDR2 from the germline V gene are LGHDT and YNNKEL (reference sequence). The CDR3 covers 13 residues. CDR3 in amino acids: CASSRKDRVEQYF. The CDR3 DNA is TGTGCCAGCAGCCGCAAGGACAGGGTTGAGCAGTACTTC.

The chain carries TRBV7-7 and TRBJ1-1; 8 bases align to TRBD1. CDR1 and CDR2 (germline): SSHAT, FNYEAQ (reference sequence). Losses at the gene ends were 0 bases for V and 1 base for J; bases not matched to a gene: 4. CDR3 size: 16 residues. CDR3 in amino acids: CASSLALQGENTEAFF. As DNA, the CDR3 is TGTGCCAGCAGCTTAGCCTTACAGGGGGAGAACACTGAAGCTTTCTTT. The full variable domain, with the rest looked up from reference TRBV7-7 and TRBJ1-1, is GAGVSQSPRYKVTKRGQDVTLRCDPISSHATLYWYQQALGQGPEFLTYFNYEAQPDKSGLPSDRFSAERPEGSISTLTIQRTEQRDSAMYRCASSLALQGENTEAFFGQGTRLTVV.

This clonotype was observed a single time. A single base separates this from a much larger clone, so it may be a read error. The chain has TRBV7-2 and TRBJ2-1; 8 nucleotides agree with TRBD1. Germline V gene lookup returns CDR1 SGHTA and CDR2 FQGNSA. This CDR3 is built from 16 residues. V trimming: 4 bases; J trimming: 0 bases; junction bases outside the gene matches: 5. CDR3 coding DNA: TGTGCCAGCAGCTCCCGACAGGGGTGCTCCTACAATGAGCAGTTCTTC. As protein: CASSSRQGCSYNEQFF.

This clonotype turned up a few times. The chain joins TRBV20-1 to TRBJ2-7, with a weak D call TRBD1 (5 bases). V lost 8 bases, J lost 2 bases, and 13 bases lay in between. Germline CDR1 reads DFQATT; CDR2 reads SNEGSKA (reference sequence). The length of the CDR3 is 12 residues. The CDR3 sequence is CSTWKGAYEQYF. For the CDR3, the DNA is TGCAGTACGTGGAAAGGGGCCTACGAGCAGTACTTC.

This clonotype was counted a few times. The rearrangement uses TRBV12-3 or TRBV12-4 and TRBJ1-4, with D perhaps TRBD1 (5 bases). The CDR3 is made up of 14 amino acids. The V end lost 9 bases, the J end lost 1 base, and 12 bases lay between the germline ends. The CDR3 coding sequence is TGTGCCAGTGGAGTTCAGGGAACTAATGAAAAACTGTTTTTT. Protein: CASGVQGTNEKLFF.

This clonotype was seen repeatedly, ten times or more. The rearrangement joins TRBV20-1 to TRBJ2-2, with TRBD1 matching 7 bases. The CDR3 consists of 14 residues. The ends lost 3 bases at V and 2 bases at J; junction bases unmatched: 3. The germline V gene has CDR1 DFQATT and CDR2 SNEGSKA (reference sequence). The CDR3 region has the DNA TGCAGTGCTAGGGGGACAGACAACACCGGGGAGCTGTTTTTT. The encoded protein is CSARGTDNTGELFF.

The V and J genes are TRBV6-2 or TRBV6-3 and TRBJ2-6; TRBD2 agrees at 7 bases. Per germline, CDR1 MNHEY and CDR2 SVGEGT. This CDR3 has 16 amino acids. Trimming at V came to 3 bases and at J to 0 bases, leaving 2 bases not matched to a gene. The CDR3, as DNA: TGTGCCAGCAGTTATGAGCGGGACTCTGGGGCCAACGTCCTGACTTTC. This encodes CASSYERDSGANVLTF.

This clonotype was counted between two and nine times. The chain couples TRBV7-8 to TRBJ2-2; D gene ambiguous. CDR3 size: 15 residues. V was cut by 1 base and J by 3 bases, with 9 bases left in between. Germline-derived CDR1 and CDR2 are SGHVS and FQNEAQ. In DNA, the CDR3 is TGTGCCAGCAGCTTAGATCTGAGCTACACCGGGGAGCTGTTTTTT. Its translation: CASSLDLSYTGELFF.

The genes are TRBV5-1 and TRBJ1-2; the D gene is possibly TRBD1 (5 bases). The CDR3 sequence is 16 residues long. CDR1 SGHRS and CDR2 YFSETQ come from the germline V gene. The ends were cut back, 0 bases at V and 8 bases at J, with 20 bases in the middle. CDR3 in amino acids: CASSLGSERGRGGYTF. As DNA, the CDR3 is TGCGCCAGCAGCTTGGGGAGTGAACGGGGGAGAGGAGGCTACACCTTC.

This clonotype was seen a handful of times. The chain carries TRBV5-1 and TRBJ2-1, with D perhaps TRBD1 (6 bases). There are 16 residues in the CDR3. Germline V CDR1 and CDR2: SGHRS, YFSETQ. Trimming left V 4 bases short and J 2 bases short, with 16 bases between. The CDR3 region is CASSAPDRLTYNEQFF. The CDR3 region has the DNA TGCGCCAGCAGCGCGCCGGACAGACTAACCTACAATGAGCAGTTCTTC.

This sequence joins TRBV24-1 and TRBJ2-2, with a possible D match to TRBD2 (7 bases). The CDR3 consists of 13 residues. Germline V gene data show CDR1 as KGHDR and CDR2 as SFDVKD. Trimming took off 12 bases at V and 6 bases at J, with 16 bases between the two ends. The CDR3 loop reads CASQGGAPGELFF. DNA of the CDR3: TGTGCCTCCCAAGGGGGGGCGCCCGGGGAGCTGTTTTTT.

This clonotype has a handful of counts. In DNA, the CDR3 is TGTGCCAGCAGTGGATGGACAGGAGACTACTCCTACAATGAGCAGTTCTTC. It specifies CASSGWTGDYSYNEQFF. V gene TRBV12-3 or TRBV12-4 combines with J gene TRBJ2-1; 7 bases align to TRBD1. The CDR3 has 17 amino acids. With V trimmed by 5 bases and J by 0 bases, 10 bases remained unmatched.

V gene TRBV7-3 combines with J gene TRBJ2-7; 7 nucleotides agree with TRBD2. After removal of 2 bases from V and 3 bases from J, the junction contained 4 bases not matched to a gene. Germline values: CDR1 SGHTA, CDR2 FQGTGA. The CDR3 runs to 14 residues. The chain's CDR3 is CASSLSSGNYEQYF. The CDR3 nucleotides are TGTGCCAGCAGCTTATCCAGCGGGAACTACGAGCAGTACTTC.

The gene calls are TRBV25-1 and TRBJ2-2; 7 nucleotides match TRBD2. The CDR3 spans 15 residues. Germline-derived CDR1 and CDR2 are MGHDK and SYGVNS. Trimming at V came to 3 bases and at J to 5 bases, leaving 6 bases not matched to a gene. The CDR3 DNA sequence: TGTGCCAGCAGTGACGGGAGGCTGAGAACCGGGGAGCTGTTTTTT. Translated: CASSDGRLRTGELFF.

This chain's CDR3 is CATSDNRQGGYNEQFF. In nucleotides, the CDR3 is TGTGCCACCAGTGACAACCGACAGGGCGGATACAATGAGCAGTTCTTC. This sequence joins TRBV24-1 and TRBJ2-1; 7 positions agree with TRBD1. The ends lost 4 bases at V and 4 bases at J; junction bases unmatched: 9. The CDR3 consists of 16 residues. The V gene's germline CDR1 is KGHDR and CDR2 SFDVKD.

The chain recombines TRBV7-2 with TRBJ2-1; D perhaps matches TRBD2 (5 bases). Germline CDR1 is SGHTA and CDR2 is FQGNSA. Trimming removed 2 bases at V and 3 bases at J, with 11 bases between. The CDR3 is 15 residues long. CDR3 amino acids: CASSLTAAHYNEQFF. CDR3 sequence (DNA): TGTGCCAGCAGCTTAACAGCGGCCCACTACAATGAGCAGTTCTTC.

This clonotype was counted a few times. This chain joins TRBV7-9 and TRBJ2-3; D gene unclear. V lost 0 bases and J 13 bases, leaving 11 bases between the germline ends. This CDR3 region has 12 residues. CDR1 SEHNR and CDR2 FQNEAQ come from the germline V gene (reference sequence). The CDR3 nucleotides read TGTGCCAGCAGCTTAGCCAGCCCCCAGGAGTATTTT. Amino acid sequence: CASSLASPQEYF.

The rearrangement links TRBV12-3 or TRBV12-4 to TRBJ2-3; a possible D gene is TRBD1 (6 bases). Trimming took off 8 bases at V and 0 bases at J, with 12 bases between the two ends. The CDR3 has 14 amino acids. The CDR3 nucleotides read TGTGCCAGCGGGTCGACAGGTAGCACAGATACGCAGTATTTT. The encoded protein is CASGSTGSTDTQYF.

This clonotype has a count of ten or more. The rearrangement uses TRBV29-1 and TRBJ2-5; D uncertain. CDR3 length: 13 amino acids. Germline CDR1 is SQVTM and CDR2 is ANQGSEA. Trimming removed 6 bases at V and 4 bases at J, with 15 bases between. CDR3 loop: CSVLLSGRETQYF. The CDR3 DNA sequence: TGCAGCGTCCTCCTGTCGGGCCGAGAGACCCAGTACTTC.

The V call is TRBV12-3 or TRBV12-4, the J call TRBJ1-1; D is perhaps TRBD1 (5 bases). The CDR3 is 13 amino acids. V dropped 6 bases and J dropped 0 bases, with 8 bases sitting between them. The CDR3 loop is CASRGTVNTEAFF. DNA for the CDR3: TGTGCCAGCAGGGGGACGGTGAACACTGAAGCTTTCTTT.

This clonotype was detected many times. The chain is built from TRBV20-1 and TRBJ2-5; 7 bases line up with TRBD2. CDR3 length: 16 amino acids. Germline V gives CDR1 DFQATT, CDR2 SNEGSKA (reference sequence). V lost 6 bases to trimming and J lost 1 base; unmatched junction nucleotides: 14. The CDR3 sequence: CSARQFGGGIQETQYF. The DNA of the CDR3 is TGCAGTGCCAGACAATTTGGGGGGGGGATCCAAGAGACCCAGTACTTC.

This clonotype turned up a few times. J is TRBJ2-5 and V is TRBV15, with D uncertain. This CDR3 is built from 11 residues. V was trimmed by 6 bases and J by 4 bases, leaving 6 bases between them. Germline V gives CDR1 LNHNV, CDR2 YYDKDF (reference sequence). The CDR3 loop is CATSPGETQYF. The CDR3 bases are TGTGCCACCAGTCCGGGAGAGACCCAGTACTTC.